The T cell receptor beta chain under discussion was sequenced for a study of Graves' ophthalmopathy and Graves' hyperthyroidism. For repertoire sequencing, the TCR beta CDR3 regions were amplified from RNA transcripts. Second-round multiplex PCR came after a first-round RT-PCR that employed HTBI primers. Using its own MiXCR run on the multiplex PCR reads, TCRdb lists one record per CDR3 protein. The table records 580,000 or so distinct CDR3 sequences, 35% to 40% of them present only once. This clonotype was seen ten or more times. V shed 6 bases, J shed 5 bases, and the junction held 6 bases outside the gene matches. Germline values: CDR1 KGHDR, CDR2 SFDVKD. CDR3 length: 15 residues.

This chain uses TRBV24-1 with TRBJ1-5; 10 positions agree with TRBD1. The sequence was collected from an adult man with Graves' hyperthyroidism. Sequencing was done on a sample of peripheral blood or thyroid tissue (not recorded which). The CDR3 sequence: CATSTTGGGDQPQHF. In DNA form, the CDR3 reads TGTGCCACCAGTACGACAGGGGGCGGCGATCAGCCCCAGCATTTT.